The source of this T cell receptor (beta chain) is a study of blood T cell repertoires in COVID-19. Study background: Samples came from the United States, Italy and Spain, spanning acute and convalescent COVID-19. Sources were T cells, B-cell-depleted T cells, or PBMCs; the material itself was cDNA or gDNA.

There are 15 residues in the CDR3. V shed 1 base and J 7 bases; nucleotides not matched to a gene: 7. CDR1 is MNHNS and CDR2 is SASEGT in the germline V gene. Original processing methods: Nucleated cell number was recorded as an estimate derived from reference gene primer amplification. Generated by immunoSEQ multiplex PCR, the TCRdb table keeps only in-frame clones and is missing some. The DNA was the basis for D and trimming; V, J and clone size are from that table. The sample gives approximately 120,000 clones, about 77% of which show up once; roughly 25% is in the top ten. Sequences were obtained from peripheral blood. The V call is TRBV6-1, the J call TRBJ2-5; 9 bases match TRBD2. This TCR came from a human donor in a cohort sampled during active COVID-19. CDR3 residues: CASSEGPSGEWTQYF. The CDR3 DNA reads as TGTGCCAGCAGTGAAGGGCCTAGCGGGGAATGGACCCAGTACTTC.